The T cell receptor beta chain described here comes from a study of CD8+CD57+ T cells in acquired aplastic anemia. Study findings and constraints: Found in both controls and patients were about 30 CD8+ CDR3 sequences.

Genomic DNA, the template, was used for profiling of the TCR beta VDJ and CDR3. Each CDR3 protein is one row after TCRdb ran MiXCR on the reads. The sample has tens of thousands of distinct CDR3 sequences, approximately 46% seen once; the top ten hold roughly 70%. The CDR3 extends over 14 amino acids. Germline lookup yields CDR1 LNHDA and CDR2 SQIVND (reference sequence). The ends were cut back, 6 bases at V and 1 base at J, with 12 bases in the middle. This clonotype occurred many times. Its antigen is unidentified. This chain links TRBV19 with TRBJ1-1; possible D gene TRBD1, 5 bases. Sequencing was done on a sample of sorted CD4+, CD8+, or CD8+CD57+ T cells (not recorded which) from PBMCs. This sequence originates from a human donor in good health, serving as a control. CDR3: CASRIKQENTEAFF. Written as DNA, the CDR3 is TGTGCCAGTAGGATCAAACAGGAGAACACTGAAGCTTTCTTT.